This TCR beta chain emerged from a study of shared clonotypes between healthy human individuals (dated by TCRdb to the early 2020s). About the investigation overall: Two women and a few men aged 18 to 49 years were included in the cohort. For each donor, CD4 naive and CD4 memory were each given three plates, CD8 naive was given two plates, and CD8 memory was given one plate. To estimate repertoire size and how much clonotypes are shared between individuals, the study performed deep sequencing of blood TCR repertoires from a few healthy adults. To increase sequencing depth and limit assay-specific biases, TCR repertoire library preparation and sequencing were carried out by different laboratories using diverse techniques. Leukapheresis yielded between about 0.94 and 8.9 billion PBMCs per donor. What the work shows at the level of the full study, not this receptor alone: Higher generation probabilities were observed for clonotypes shared by all four sorted-subset donors than for non-shared clonotypes. The genetic and exposure-history diversity represented was limited by the small number of donors. Pairwise subsampling indicated that sequencing depth was expected to affect the degree of clonotype sharing among donors. About 5% of naive CD4, 3.5% of naive CD8, 2.3% of memory CD4, and roughly 0.4% of memory CD8 clonotypes were shared across a few donors. Sampling was restricted to blood, and TCR repertoires in tissues likely differ from the TCR repertoires found in blood. Incomplete sequencing was indicated by rarefaction of sorted-subset datasets, despite the large sequencing depth. Estimated clonotype richness was generally larger for naive than for memory subsets.

TCR CDR3 regions were amplified from genomic DNA by multiplex PCR using the deep immunoSEQ assay. Extracted genomic DNA from each cell subset was spread evenly across all wells of several immunoSEQ 96-well plates, with each plate serving as a replicate. For sorted subsets, each replicate PCR was loaded with 200 ng genomic DNA, equivalent to about 30,000 T cell genomes. Purified libraries were measured with a Qubit 3.0 fluorometer, size-checked on a Bioanalyzer 2100, and measured again with the KAPA Library Quantification kit. A separate single-read 150-cycle Illumina NextSeq 550 flow cell was used to sequence each immunoSEQ 96-well plate. On the authors' methods: The immunoSEQ output contained only junctional sequences without quality scores, so filtering could not match that applied to full-length reads. To assign V/J genes and CDR3, sequences were annotated against IMGT germline references using PyIR, a Python wrapper for IgBLAST v1.9. Reads were removed for weak V/J assignments (E-value above 1e-6), missing CDR3, stop codons, out-of-frame junctions, or ambiguous translated residues. A V3J clonotype was defined by an identical inferred V gene, J gene, and CDR3 amino acid sequence. Percentage overlap between repertoires was calculated by dividing the number of shared unique clonotypes by the size of the smaller repertoire. Repertoire richness was assessed with RTK rarefaction, the Chao1 estimator, and Recon v2.1 estimates of unobserved clonotypes. Generation probabilities for all TCRbeta clonotypes obtained by the gDNA method from a handful of donors were computed using OLGA. The table was pulled from immuneACCESS by TCRdb, which kept in-frame rearrangements only. Such tables lose some clones; where checked, under half of the loss comes from unresolved V genes, and the rest has no known cause. V and J calls and clone size are copied from that table; D and trimming were computed from the DNA. Counted in this sample were some 700,000 clones; 90% of them appeared once. The top ten clones comprise less than 40% of the sample.

V lost 6 bases and J lost 2 bases; the stretch between them is 21 bases long. In the germline V gene (reference sequence), CDR1 corresponds to MNHEY and CDR2 to SMNVEV. Counted from cysteine to phenylalanine, this CDR3 has 17 amino acids. Only the CDR3 region is kept as DNA, spanning 51 bases read in frame from base 1. Details on this clone: Its antigen has not been determined. No much larger clone exists at a distance of one base, and base qualities are not known.

Donors were healthy HIV-negative adults with no recently reported acute infections or vaccinations. Only Caucasian adults living in Nashville, Tennessee, USA were represented among the donors. CD8 memory samples combined magnetically selected CD45RO+ cells with CCR7-negative CD45RA+ effector memory (TemRA) cells. After blood collection by leukapheresis, PBMCs were isolated using Ficoll-Histopaque density gradient centrifugation and then cryopreserved in the vapor phase of liquid nitrogen. Analytical flow cytometry was used to check the purity and quantity of every magnetically sorted T cell population. Each sorted fraction had its genomic DNA isolated and then quantified by UV absorbance on a Nanodrop 2000c.

The sequencing input was memory CD8+ T cells from PBMCs. The sample's cell subset or site label, in plain terms: CD45RO+ cells pooled with CCR7-negative TemRA cells. Recombination connected TRBV27 to TRBJ2-3; the D gene is perhaps TRBD2, on 6 matching bases. The origin of this receptor is a man younger than 35 in good health. Some clones in this sample may be carry-over from other donors' samples. The DNA is TGTGCCAGCAGACCAGCCTCGGGGTTAGCGGTCACAGATACGCAGTATTTT. This yields the protein CASRPASGLAVTDTQYF.